Listed here are 29 T cell receptor beta chains from one sample, sequenced in a study of metastatic and nonmetastatic thyroid tumors. TCRdb re-analyzed the PCR reads through MiXCR. The sample lists 15,000 to 20,000 clones; 29% were seen once. Nobody among the patients had been given any treatment before thyroid surgery. The sample consisted of tumor tissue. The receptors shown here come from a male donor with papillary thyroid cancer or a benign thyroid nodule (not recorded which). Some clones in this sample may be carry-over from other donors' samples.

The chain has TRBV7-6 and TRBJ1-1; TRBD1 agrees at 7 bases. The CDR3 is made up of 15 amino acids. Germline assignment: CDR1 SGHVS and CDR2 FNYEAQ. Trimming at V came to 5 bases and at J to 6 bases, leaving 12 bases not matched to a gene. For the CDR3, the DNA is TGTGCCAGCAGCCAGGCGACAGGGACTTGGGCTGAAGCTTTCTTT. Translation: CASSQATGTWAEAFF.

This chain uses TRBV20-1 with TRBJ2-2; the D is unclear. The ends were cut back, 4 bases at V and 7 bases at J, with 10 bases in the middle. The CDR3 is made up of 12 amino acids. Germline-derived CDR1 and CDR2 are DFQATT and SNEGSKA (reference sequence). DNA of the CDR3: TGCAGTGCTATAGATCAGATCGGGGAGCTGTTTTTT. Amino acid sequence: CSAIDQIGELFF.

The genes are TRBV20-1 and TRBJ1-6, with D maybe TRBD1 (6 bases). The ends were cut back, 0 bases at V and 1 base at J, with 13 bases in the middle. Germline CDR1 DFQATT, CDR2 SNEGSKA (reference sequence). The CDR3 spans 17 residues. For the CDR3, the DNA is TGCAGTGCTAGAGAACCCACAGGGATTTCCTATAATTCACCCCTCCACTTT. Its protein product is CSAREPTGISYNSPLHF.

This clone was seen ten or more times. The chain is built from TRBV28 and TRBJ2-3; D may be TRBD2 (5 bases). V shed 6 bases and J shed 1 base, with 11 bases lying between them. The CDR3 has 14 residues. Germline CDR1 is MDHEN and CDR2 is SYDVKM. This CDR3 reads CASSFLSGTDTQYF. The CDR3 DNA follows: TGTGCCAGCAGCTTCCTTAGCGGCACAGATACGCAGTATTTT.

This clone was seen at least ten times. This sequence may be a read error, since a much larger clone differs from it by one base. This same CDR3 is encoded by further DNA sequences in the sample. This sequence joins TRBV18 and TRBJ1-5; weak D call: TRBD1 (5 bases). Germline V CDR1 and CDR2: KGHSH, LQKENI. The CDR3 covers 14 residues. The CDR3 loop reads CASSPRGYNQPQHF. The CDR3 bases are TGTGCCAGCTCACCTCGGGGCTACAATCAGCCCCAGCATTTC.

Many counts were recorded for this clone. The genes are TRBV28 and TRBJ1-5, with 7 bases that match TRBD1. CDR1 and CDR2 (germline): MDHEN, SYDVKM. J gave up 2 bases and V 5 bases, and 9 bases lay outside the gene matches. This CDR3 has 16 residues. The CDR3 region is CASSPYRGYGNQPQHF. The CDR3 DNA is TGTGCCAGCAGTCCTTACAGGGGATATGGCAATCAGCCCCAGCATTTT.

With regard to this clone: The junction departs from the called germline gene at one end, perhaps through a read error. The genes are TRBV7-2 and TRBJ2-7; D ambiguous. This CDR3 has 14 residues. The germline CDR1 and CDR2 sequences are SGHTA and FQGNSA. This chain's CDR3 is CASSLASLSYEQHF. The CDR3 DNA reads TGTGCCAGCAGCTTAGCTTCGTTATCCTACGAGCAGCACTTC.

This chain joins TRBV5-1 and TRBJ1-1, with 7 nucleotides matching TRBD1. The J segment lost 3 bases and the V segment lost 2 bases, leaving 7 bases of the junction unmatched. The CDR3 sequence is 15 residues long. Germline values: CDR1 SGHRS, CDR2 YFSETQ. CDR3 region: CASSLRGGADTEAFF. CDR3 DNA sequence: TGCGCCAGCAGCTTAAGAGGGGGCGCGGACACTGAAGCTTTCTTT.

This clone came up many times. A read error may account for a junction end that differs from germline. This sample includes further DNA sequences coding for the same CDR3. The chain uses TRBV7-9 and TRBJ1-1; no clear D. CDR3 length: 14 amino acids. CDR1 is SEHNR and CDR2 is FQNEAQ in the germline V gene (reference sequence). The CDR3 sequence: CASSLESRHTEAFF. CDR3 in DNA: TGCGCCAGCAGCTTAGAGTCACGACACACTGAAGCTTTCTTT.

This clone was seen a handful of times. The chain employs TRBV28 and TRBJ1-3; TRBD1 matches at 7 bases. V lost 10 bases to trimming and J lost 2 bases; unmatched junction nucleotides: 11. The germline V gene encodes CDR1 MDHEN and CDR2 SYDVKM. The CDR3 totals 15 residues. The CDR3 nucleotides read TGTGCCACCAACGCATTACAGGGGCCTGGAAACACCATATATTTT. Translated: CATNALQGPGNTIYF.

The rearrangement joins TRBV6-2 or TRBV6-3 to TRBJ2-5; D gene unclear. V was cut by 2 bases and J by 5 bases, with 12 bases left in between. CDR3 length: 14 amino acids. Per the germline V gene, CDR1 is MNHEY and CDR2 is SVGEGT. CDR3 coding DNA: TGTGCCAGCAGTTACCACTCCCGGGTTGAGACCCAGTACTTC. As protein: CASSYHSRVETQYF.

The J gene is TRBJ2-1, the V gene TRBV2; weak D call: TRBD1 (6 bases). Germline assignment: CDR1 SNHLY and CDR2 FYNNEI. The V end lost 0 bases, the J end lost 2 bases, and 17 bases lay between the germline ends. The CDR3 runs 18 residues. This CDR3 is CASSEAKGVSSAYNEQFF. CDR3 in DNA: TGTGCCAGCAGTGAAGCTAAGGGGGTTAGCTCAGCCTACAATGAGCAGTTCTTC.

This clone is judged medium-sized (0.01 to 0.1%). This sequence joins TRBV7-8 and TRBJ2-2, with a weak D call TRBD1 (5 bases). Germline V gene sequence: CDR1 SGHVS, CDR2 FQNEAQ. The CDR3 is 15 residues long. Trimming removed 2 bases at V and 1 base at J, with 8 bases between. CDR3 coding DNA: TGTGCCAGCAGCTTACAGGGATGGAACACCGGGGAGCTGTTTTTT. It codes for CASSLQGWNTGELFF.

With respect to this clone: This CDR3 is also generated by other DNA sequences in the sample. The chain combines TRBV28 with TRBJ2-1, with 15 bases fitting TRBD2. Germline trimming cut 7 bases from V and 9 bases from J; bases unmatched to any gene: 7. The CDR3 has 15 amino acids. CDR1 MDHEN and CDR2 SYDVKM come from the germline V gene. The CDR3 coding sequence is TGTGCCAGCACCTGGACTAGCGGGAGGGGCGGTGAGCAGTTCTTC. This sequence encodes CASTWTSGRGGEQFF.

This clone came up many times. The gene calls are TRBV29-1 and TRBJ2-3; D uncertain. Germline CDR1 and CDR2: SQVTM and ANQGSEA. With 5 bases removed from V and 2 bases from J, the gap between germline ends came to 14 bases. The CDR3 contains 14 residues. The CDR3 nucleotides are TGCAGCGTTCTCCACTGGGGTAACACAGATACGCAGTATTTT. Protein: CSVLHWGNTDTQYF.

This clone was recorded many times. Different DNA sequences within this sample yield the same CDR3. The J gene is TRBJ2-4, the V gene TRBV6-1; 9 nucleotides match TRBD1. Germline V gene sequence: CDR1 MNHNS, CDR2 SASEGT. This CDR3 contains 13 residues. J was trimmed by 13 bases and V by 5 bases; bases with no gene match: 9. The CDR3 nucleotides read TGTGCCAGCAGTCCGGACCCCGGGACAGGGCAGTACTTC. Its translation is CASSPDPGTGQYF.

This clone appeared many times. The chain uses TRBV20-1 and TRBJ2-5; maybe TRBD1 (6 bases). V lost 3 bases and J 1 base, leaving 24 bases between the germline ends. The V gene's germline CDR1 is DFQATT and CDR2 SNEGSKA (reference sequence). The CDR3 has 18 amino acids. The CDR3 nucleotides are TGCAGTGCTAGCCCACAGGGATATATTCGGGGTGCCCAAGAGACCCAGTACTTC. Its protein is CSASPQGYIRGAQETQYF.

In the case of this clone: At one boundary the junction diverges from the germline segment, which might be a read error. Other nucleotide sequences from this sample produce the same CDR3. The chain employs TRBV20-1 and TRBJ2-2; TRBD2 agrees at 14 bases. The CDR3 is 19 residues long. CDR1 and CDR2 (germline): DFQATT, SNEGSKA (reference sequence). This CDR3 is CSAPKWTSGRTTNTGELFF. Here the CDR3 DNA reads TGTAGTGCCCCCAAATGGACTAGCGGGAGGACCACGAACACTGGGGAGCTGTTTTTT.

This clone was recorded once. The chain has TRBV20-1 and TRBJ1-6, with D unresolved. This CDR3 is 15 amino acids long. CDR1 is DFQATT and CDR2 is SNEGSKA in the germline V gene (reference sequence). V lost 3 bases and J 3 bases, leaving 12 bases between the germline ends. The CDR3 loop reads CSARGSGDYNSPLHF. The CDR3 DNA reads as TGCAGTGCTAGGGGTTCCGGGGACTATAATTCACCCCTCCACTTT.

This clone was found many times. The rearrangement links TRBV7-9 to TRBJ2-5; a possible D gene is TRBD2 (5 bases). This CDR3 is 16 amino acids long. CDR1 and CDR2 from the germline V gene are SEHNR and FQNEAQ (reference sequence). V shed 3 bases and J shed 1 base, with 15 bases lying between them. CDR3 amino acids: CASSFGLGVLQETQYF. In nucleotides, the CDR3 is TGTGCCAGCAGCTTCGGTCTGGGAGTCCTCCAAGAGACCCAGTACTTC.

The chain couples TRBV18 to TRBJ2-3, with 11 positions matching TRBD2. The CDR3 totals 17 residues. V was clipped by 8 bases and J by 0 bases; unmatched bases: 10. Per germline, CDR1 KGHSH and CDR2 LQKENI. CDR3 protein: CASTLAGGPASTDTQYF. In DNA form, the CDR3 reads TGTGCCAGCACCCTAGCGGGAGGACCCGCTAGCACAGATACGCAGTATTTT. Looking up the rest from reference TRBV18 and TRBJ2-3 gives the full variable domain: NAGVMQNPRHLVRRRGQEARLRCSPMKGHSHVYWYRQLPEEGLKFMVYLQKENIIDESGMPKERFSAEFPKEGPSILRIQQVVRGDSAAYFCASTLAGGPASTDTQYFGPGTRLTVL.

The chain uses TRBV6-1 and TRBJ1-5; possibly TRBD1 for D (6 bases). Per the germline V gene, CDR1 is MNHNS and CDR2 is SASEGT. V lost 5 bases to trimming and J lost 3 bases, with 11 bases between them. This CDR3 comprises 14 residues. The CDR3 nucleotides are TGTGCCAGCAGTCCGGACAGAACCAATCAGCCCCAGCATTTT. This translates into CASSPDRTNQPQHF.

Sample share makes this clone medium-sized. The CDR3 region has the DNA TGTGCCAGTATCTCTCCTCTGACTGAAGCTTTCTTT. Encoded protein: CASISPLTEAFF. The V and J genes are TRBV19 and TRBJ1-1; D unclear. Germline loops: CDR1 LNHDA, CDR2 SQIVND (reference sequence). The V gene lost 7 bases and the J gene lost 5 bases, with 11 bases spanning the gap. The length of the CDR3 is 12 residues.

The CDR3 DNA reads as TGTGCCAGCAGTTACTCCCCGGATGCTTTCTTT. Translating gives CASSYSPDAFF. The gene calls are TRBV6-5 and TRBJ1-1; D is unclear. Germline assignment: CDR1 MNHEY and CDR2 SVGAGI. The length of the CDR3 is 11 residues. Trimming took 0 bases from V and 11 from J, leaving 7 bases between them.

In its sample, this clone was seen many times. This sequence joins TRBV5-6 and TRBJ1-4; D ambiguous. This CDR3 comprises 14 residues. V gave up 4 bases and J gave up 0 bases, with 7 bases separating them. Germline values: CDR1 SGHDT, CDR2 YYEEEE. CDR3 sequence reads: CASSPKATNEKLFF. The CDR3 DNA reads as TGTGCCAGCAGCCCCAAAGCAACTAATGAAAAACTGTTTTTT.

This chain joins TRBV20-1 and TRBJ2-7, with D perhaps being TRBD1 or TRBD2 (5 bases each). This CDR3 spans 16 amino acids. V lost 3 bases and J lost 0, with 18 bases in between. Germline V gene sequence: CDR1 DFQATT, CDR2 SNEGSKA (reference sequence). The CDR3 DNA sequence: TGCAGTGCTAGCCTAAGAGGGGCCGACCTCTCCTACGAGCAGTACTTC. Residues: CSASLRGADLSYEQYF.

The chain is built from TRBV4-3 and TRBJ1-1; TRBD1 agrees at 7 bases. Germline V gene lookup returns CDR1 LGHNA and CDR2 YSLEER. This CDR3 spans 15 amino acids. V shed 4 bases, J shed 0 bases, and the junction held 5 bases outside the gene matches. CDR3 region: CASSRKQGLNTEAFF. The CDR3 region has the DNA TGCGCCAGCAGCCGAAAACAGGGGCTGAACACTGAAGCTTTCTTT.

The chain uses TRBV11-2 and TRBJ2-5; 10 bases are a match to TRBD1. The germline gives CDR1 SGHAT, CDR2 FQNNGV. V was clipped by 5 bases and J by 4 bases; unmatched bases: 7. The CDR3 contains 15 residues. In nucleotides, the CDR3 is TGTGCCAGCAGCGTATTCGACAGGGGGCTAGAGACCCAGTACTTC. Its protein product is CASSVFDRGLETQYF.

This chain uses TRBV4-1 with TRBJ1-4; weak D call: TRBD1 (6 bases). V was trimmed by 1 base and J by 10 bases, leaving 7 bases between them. The CDR3 extends over 12 amino acids. Germline-derived CDR1 and CDR2 are MGHRA and YSYEKL. CDR3 amino acids: CASSQGRGKLFF. In DNA form, the CDR3 reads TGCGCCAGCAGCCAAGGCAGGGGAAAACTGTTTTTT.